The 30 T cell receptor beta chains given below trace back to one sample, sequenced in a study of identical twins. TCRdb ran MiXCR on the 5' RACE reads and lists one entry per CDR3 protein. The profile shows approximately 240,000 distinct CDR3 sequences, around an eighth of them singletons. Sequencing was done on a sample of memory (CD45RO+) T cells sorted from blood. The receptors originated from a woman younger than 30 in good health.

In this sample, this clonotype turned up many times. V and J are TRBV7-6 and TRBJ1-3; no firm D call. Trimming removed 5 bases at V and 0 bases at J, with 11 bases between. CDR3 size: 15 residues. Germline V gene lookup returns CDR1 SGHVS and CDR2 FNYEAQ. The CDR3 DNA sequence: TGTGCCAGCAGCGCAAACGCGTTCTCTGGAAACACCATATATTTT. Encoded protein: CASSANAFSGNTIYF.

This clonotype has a handful of counts. The CDR3 reads CASSHVQSEAFF. DNA of the CDR3: TGTGCCAGCAGCCACGTGCAGTCTGAAGCTTTCTTT. The rearrangement joins TRBV3-1 to TRBJ1-1; D gene ambiguous. V lost 3 bases and J 6 bases, leaving 8 bases between the germline ends. CDR1 is LGHDT, CDR2 YNNKEL, per germline (reference sequence). This CDR3 spans 12 amino acids.

The chain has TRBV6-2 or TRBV6-3 and TRBJ2-7, with a possible D match to TRBD1 (6 bases). This CDR3 contains 14 residues. The V end was cut by 0 bases, the J end by 9 bases, with 15 bases between. Germline values: CDR1 MNHEY, CDR2 SVGEGT. CDR3 sequence (DNA): TGTGCCAGCAGTTACTCGACGGTACAGGGTGGGCAGTACTTC. It codes for CASSYSTVQGGQYF.

This sequence joins TRBV5-1 and TRBJ2-3; D might be TRBD1 (6 bases). Trimming stripped 0 bases from V and 5 bases from J, with 13 bases between. Germline lookup yields CDR1 SGHRS and CDR2 YFSETQ. The CDR3 length is 15 residues. The CDR3 loop is CASSLGQAEIDTQYF. The CDR3 nucleotides read TGCGCCAGCAGCTTGGGACAGGCAGAAATAGATACGCAGTATTTT.

This clonotype showed up just a few times. The rearrangement joins TRBV29-1 to TRBJ2-7; the match to TRBD1 covers 10 bases. The germline V gene encodes CDR1 SQVTM and CDR2 ANQGSEA. There are 13 residues in the CDR3. V dropped 6 bases and J dropped 4; count of bases not matched to a gene: 6. The CDR3 spells CSVGRDRGYEQYF. In DNA, the CDR3 is TGCAGCGTCGGAAGGGACAGGGGATACGAGCAGTACTTC.

This chain joins TRBV20-1 and TRBJ2-7; TRBD1 matches 10 bases. V gave up 1 base and J gave up 4 bases; unmatched junction bases: 4. The germline V gene has CDR1 DFQATT and CDR2 SNEGSKA (reference sequence). CDR3 length equals 14 residues. CDR3 bases: TGCAGTGCTAGAGGGGACAGGGGACTTTACGAGCAGTACTTC. This sequence encodes CSARGDRGLYEQYF.

V gene TRBV3-1 combines with J gene TRBJ2-7, with D tentatively TRBD1 or TRBD2 (5 bases each). The V gene lost 1 base and the J gene lost 6 bases, with 13 bases spanning the gap. The length of the CDR3 is 14 residues. Looked up from germline, CDR1 is LGHDT and CDR2 is YNNKEL (reference sequence). The CDR3 DNA is TGTGCCAGCAGCCAAGCGCCCCGGGGACCCGAGCAGTACTTC. This gives the protein CASSQAPRGPEQYF.

J is TRBJ2-1 and V is TRBV6-2 or TRBV6-3; no reliable D call. The germline CDR1 and CDR2 sequences are MNHEY and SVGEGT. This CDR3 spans 15 amino acids. V was cut by 7 bases and J by 2 bases, with 15 bases left in between. The CDR3 is CASTPQGGTYNEQFF. DNA for the CDR3: TGTGCCAGCACCCCCCAAGGCGGAACCTACAATGAGCAGTTCTTC.

This clonotype occurred many times. The genes are TRBV29-1 and TRBJ1-1; no reliable D call. CDR1 is SQVTM, CDR2 ANQGSEA, per germline. Between the trimmed V and J ends, which lost 2 bases and 0 bases, there was a span of 7 bases. The CDR3 runs 13 residues. The CDR3 spells CSVEKVLNTEAFF. The DNA for the CDR3 is TGCAGCGTTGAAAAGGTGTTGAACACTGAAGCTTTCTTT.

There are many counts of this clonotype. The chain uses TRBV7-2 and TRBJ1-2; D call uncertain. Trimming removed 4 bases from V and 3 bases from J, with 9 bases in between. Germline lookup yields CDR1 SGHTA and CDR2 FQGNSA. The CDR3 length is 13 residues. The CDR3, as DNA: TGTGCCAGCAGCTCGTGGACCGACTATGGCTACACCTTC. Its protein product is CASSSWTDYGYTF.

This clonotype was observed a few times. This chain links TRBV20-1 with TRBJ2-5; D is possibly TRBD1 (6 bases). Germline CDR1 reads DFQATT; CDR2 reads SNEGSKA (reference sequence). The CDR3 is 14 amino acids. Between the trimmed V and J ends, which lost 5 bases and 4 bases, there was a span of 17 bases. CDR3 bases: TGCAGTGCTGGGGTACAGGGAGAGGGAGAGACCCAGTACTTC. Its translation: CSAGVQGEGETQYF.

V and J are TRBV7-9 and TRBJ1-2, with 10 bases aligning to TRBD1. The CDR3 runs to 17 residues. V lost 5 bases, J lost 3 bases, and 12 bases stayed unmatched. CDR1 is SEHNR, CDR2 FQNEAQ, per germline (reference sequence). The CDR3: CASSQRQGAYEDYGYTF. The CDR3 bases are TGTGCCAGCAGCCAACGACAGGGGGCTTACGAGGACTATGGCTACACCTTC.

This clonotype showed up many times. This chain joins TRBV20-1 and TRBJ2-7; unclear D gene. The germline V gene has CDR1 DFQATT and CDR2 SNEGSKA (reference sequence). The CDR3 covers 13 residues. Trimming removed 3 bases from V and 4 bases from J, with 13 bases in between. This CDR3 is CSASGLRLYEQYF. The CDR3 nucleotides read TGCAGTGCTAGCGGATTACGGCTTTACGAGCAGTACTTC.

This clonotype has a count of ten or more. The chain recombines TRBV5-1 with TRBJ2-1; 14 bases align to TRBD2. The CDR3 is made up of 17 amino acids. V was pared by 4 bases and J by 1 base, with 4 bases of the junction left unmatched. Germline lookup yields CDR1 SGHRS and CDR2 YFSETQ. CDR3 region: CASSPGTSGSSYNEQFF. DNA for the CDR3: TGCGCCAGCAGCCCCGGGACTAGCGGGAGTTCCTACAATGAGCAGTTCTTC.

This clonotype was observed a few times. This rearrangement joins TRBV11-2 to TRBJ2-7; no clear D. The ends were cut back, 0 bases at V and 6 bases at J, with 9 bases in the middle. The CDR3 spans 13 residues. The germline V gene has CDR1 SGHAT and CDR2 FQNNGV. CDR3 sequence reads: CASSLDVQVEQYF. CDR3 nucleotides: TGTGCCAGCAGCTTAGATGTCCAGGTCGAGCAGTACTTC.

The chain recombines TRBV3-1 with TRBJ2-3; 15 bases match TRBD2. The germline V gene encodes CDR1 LGHDT and CDR2 YNNKEL (reference sequence). CDR3 length equals 17 residues. Trimming removed 5 bases from V and 4 bases from J; junction bases left unmatched: 7. The CDR3 loop is CASSTWTSGGAADTQYF. CDR3 nucleotide sequence: TGTGCCAGCAGCACCTGGACTAGCGGGGGGGCAGCAGATACGCAGTATTTT.

This clonotype was found a few times. V and J are TRBV20-1 and TRBJ2-3; D is possibly TRBD2 (6 bases). The V gene lost 5 bases and the J gene lost 5 bases, with 17 bases spanning the gap. The CDR3 is 14 residues long. The V gene's germline CDR1 is DFQATT and CDR2 SNEGSKA (reference sequence). The chain's CDR3 is CSAPVSGRGDTQYF. In nucleotides, the CDR3 is TGCAGTGCTCCCGTCAGCGGGCGGGGAGATACGCAGTATTTT.

This clonotype has more than one count but fewer than ten. V and J are TRBV29-1 and TRBJ2-6; maybe TRBD2 (6 bases). The CDR3 runs to 15 residues. Germline CDR1 and CDR2: SQVTM and ANQGSEA. V was trimmed by 1 base and J by 4 bases, leaving 11 bases between them. The CDR3 sequence is CSVEGRGLGANVLTF. The CDR3 DNA is TGCAGCGTTGAAGGGCGGGGACTCGGGGCCAACGTCCTGACTTTC.

There are a few counts of this clonotype. The chain is built from TRBV2 and TRBJ2-3, with 13 nucleotides matching TRBD2. The germline gives CDR1 SNHLY, CDR2 FYNNEI. This CDR3 is 15 amino acids long. V lost 5 bases and J lost 4; bases outside the gene matches: 3. CDR3 nucleotides: TGTGCCAGCAGTTCGACTAGCGGGGGGCCAGATACGCAGTATTTT. It codes for CASSSTSGGPDTQYF. Based on the CDR3 plus reference TRBV2 and TRBJ2-3, the full variable domain is EPEVTQTPSHQVTQMGQEVILRCVPISNHLYFYWYRQILGQKVEFLVSFYNNEISEKSEIFDDQFSVERPDGSNFTLKIRSTKLEDSAMYFCASSSTSGGPDTQYFGPGTRLTVL.

The rearrangement links TRBV7-8 to TRBJ2-2; 8 bases are a match to TRBD1. V trimming: 5 bases; J trimming: 5 bases; junction bases outside the gene matches: 13. In germline, CDR1 is SGHVS, CDR2 FQNEAQ. CDR3 length: 17 amino acids. The DNA of the CDR3 is TGTGCCAGCAGCGCGCCGACTCCGGGACAGGAAACCGGGGAGCTGTTTTTT. Encoded protein: CASSAPTPGQETGELFF.

The table lists this clonotype with a few counts. The rearrangement links TRBV18 to TRBJ1-4, with TRBD1 matching over 8 bases. V was clipped by 11 bases and J by 0 bases; unmatched bases: 14. The germline V gene encodes CDR1 KGHSH and CDR2 LQKENI. The CDR3 is made up of 17 amino acids. The chain's CDR3 is CASRFGTGLSTNEKLFF. CDR3 bases: TGTGCCTCCCGTTTCGGGACAGGCCTCTCAACTAATGAAAAACTGTTTTTT.

This clonotype was counted ten times or more. V is TRBV16 and J is TRBJ2-2; TRBD1 matches at 7 bases. CDR3 length: 14 residues. Germline V gene lookup returns CDR1 KGHSY and CDR2 FQNENV. Trimming cost V 7 bases and J 6 bases; bases outside gene matches: 8. CDR3 sequence (DNA): TGTGCCAGCAACCGACAGGGTACGGCCGGGGAGCTGTTTTTT. Translating it yields CASNRQGTAGELFF.

The CDR3 DNA is TGTGCCAGCAGCCTGGGGGCATCCAGATTCTACGAGCAGTACTTC. It codes for CASSLGASRFYEQYF. The rearrangement uses TRBV5-6 and TRBJ2-7; D might be TRBD1 (6 bases). The CDR3 consists of 15 residues. Between the trimmed V and J ends, which lost 4 bases and 3 bases, there was a span of 17 bases. Germline CDR1 SGHDT, CDR2 YYEEEE.

Only a few counts were recorded for this clonotype. This rearrangement joins TRBV6-1 to TRBJ2-7; D ambiguous. V lost 6 bases, J lost 4 bases, and 13 bases lay in between. CDR1 MNHNS and CDR2 SASEGT come from the germline V gene. The CDR3 is 13 residues long. The CDR3 DNA reads as TGTGCCAGCAGCCTAAATCCCTCTTACGAGCAGTACTTC. Encoded protein: CASSLNPSYEQYF.

This clonotype was found many times. The chain carries TRBV20-1 and TRBJ1-5; 7 positions agree with TRBD1. Germline V gene data show CDR1 as DFQATT and CDR2 as SNEGSKA (reference sequence). The length of the CDR3 is 13 residues. V trimming: 5 bases; J trimming: 6 bases; junction bases outside the gene matches: 7. This chain's CDR3 is CSAGGQWGQPQHF. CDR3 nucleotides: TGCAGTGCTGGGGGACAGTGGGGTCAGCCCCAGCATTTT.

The sample holds a few counts of this clonotype. The chain uses TRBV2 and TRBJ2-1; the D is unclear. The CDR3 loop spans 11 amino acids. Trimming removed 5 bases from V and 7 bases from J, with 6 bases in between. Germline assignment: CDR1 SNHLY and CDR2 FYNNEI. In nucleotides, the CDR3 is TGTGCCAGCAGTAACAAGAATGAGCAGTTCTTC. Translated: CASSNKNEQFF.

V usage is TRBV9 and J usage is TRBJ1-2; D possibly corresponds to TRBD1 (5 bases). Germline V lookup: CDR1 SGDLS, CDR2 YYNGEE. Trimming shortened V by 4 bases and J by 6 bases, and 10 bases separated the two germline ends. This CDR3 has 12 residues. CDR3 DNA sequence: TGTGCCAGCAGCCCGATGGGGGATGGCTACACCTTC. This encodes CASSPMGDGYTF.

This clonotype was seen ten or more times. The rearrangement links TRBV5-1 to TRBJ2-5; perhaps TRBD1 as D (6 bases). With 4 bases removed from V and 4 bases from J, the gap between germline ends came to 14 bases. Germline V gene sequence: CDR1 SGHRS, CDR2 YFSETQ. The CDR3 runs to 14 residues. The CDR3 here is CASSPSGQSETQYF. CDR3 sequence (DNA): TGCGCCAGCAGCCCATCGGGACAATCAGAGACCCAGTACTTC.

This clonotype was recorded at least ten times. This sequence joins TRBV11-3 and TRBJ2-2; a weak D match, TRBD1 (6 bases). This CDR3 contains 14 residues. V lost 1 base to trimming and J lost 4 bases, with 7 bases between them. Germline-derived CDR1 and CDR2 are SGHNT and YENEEA. The CDR3 is CASSLGQATGELFF. CDR3 nucleotide sequence: TGTGCCAGCAGCTTAGGACAGGCCACCGGGGAGCTGTTTTTT.

The chain uses TRBV29-1 and TRBJ2-5, with TRBD2 matching over 7 bases. CDR3 length: 12 residues. V shed 7 bases, J shed 2 bases, and the junction held 4 bases outside the gene matches. Germline V lookup: CDR1 SQVTM, CDR2 ANQGSEA. The CDR3 DNA sequence: TGCAGCGCCGCCGGGGGGCAAGAGACCCAGTACTTC. Its protein product is CSAAGGQETQYF.